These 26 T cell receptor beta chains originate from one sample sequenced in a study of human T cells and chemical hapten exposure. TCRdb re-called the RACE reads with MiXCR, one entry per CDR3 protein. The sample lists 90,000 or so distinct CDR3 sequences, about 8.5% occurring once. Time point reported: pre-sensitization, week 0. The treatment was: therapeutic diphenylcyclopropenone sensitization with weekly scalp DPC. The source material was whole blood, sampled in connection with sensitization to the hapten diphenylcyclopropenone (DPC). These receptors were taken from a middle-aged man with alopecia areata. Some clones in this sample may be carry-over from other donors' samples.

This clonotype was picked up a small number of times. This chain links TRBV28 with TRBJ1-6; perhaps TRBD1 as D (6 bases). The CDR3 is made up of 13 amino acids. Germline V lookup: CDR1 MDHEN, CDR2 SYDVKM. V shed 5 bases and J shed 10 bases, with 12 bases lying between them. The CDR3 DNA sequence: TGTGCCAGCAGTCGACAGGAGAACTCACCCCTCCACTTT. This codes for CASSRQENSPLHF. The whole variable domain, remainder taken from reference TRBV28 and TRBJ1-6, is DVKVTQSSRYLVKRTGEKVFLECVQDMDHENMFWYRQDPGLGLRLIYFSYDVKMKEKGDIPEGYSVSREKKERFSLILESASTNQTSMYLCASSRQENSPLHFGNGTRLTVT.

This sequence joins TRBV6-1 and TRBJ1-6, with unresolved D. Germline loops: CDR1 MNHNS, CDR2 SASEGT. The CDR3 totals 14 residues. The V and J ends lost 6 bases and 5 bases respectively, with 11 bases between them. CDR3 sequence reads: CASRTRTDNSPLHF. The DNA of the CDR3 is TGTGCCAGCAGAACTCGGACGGATAATTCACCCCTCCACTTT.

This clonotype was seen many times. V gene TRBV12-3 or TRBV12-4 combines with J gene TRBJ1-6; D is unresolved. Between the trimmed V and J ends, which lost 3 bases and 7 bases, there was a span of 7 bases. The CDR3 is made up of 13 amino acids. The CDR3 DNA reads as TGTGCCAGCAGTTTCGGCAAGAATTCACCCCTCCACTTT. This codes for CASSFGKNSPLHF.

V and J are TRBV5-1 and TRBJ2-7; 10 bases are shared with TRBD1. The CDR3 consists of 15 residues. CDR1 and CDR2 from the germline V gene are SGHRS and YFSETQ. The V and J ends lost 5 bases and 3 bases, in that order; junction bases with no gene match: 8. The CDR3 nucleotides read TGCGCCAGCAGACCGACAGGGGGCATGAACTACGAGCAGTACGTC. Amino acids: CASRPTGGMNYEQYV.

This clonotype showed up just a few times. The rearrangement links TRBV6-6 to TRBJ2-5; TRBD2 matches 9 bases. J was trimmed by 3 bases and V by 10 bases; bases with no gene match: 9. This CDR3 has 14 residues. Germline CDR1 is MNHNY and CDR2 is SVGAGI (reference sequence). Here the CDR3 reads CAIGKRGAEETQYF. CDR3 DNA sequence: TGTGCCATTGGAAAGCGGGGGGCGGAAGAGACCCAGTACTTC.

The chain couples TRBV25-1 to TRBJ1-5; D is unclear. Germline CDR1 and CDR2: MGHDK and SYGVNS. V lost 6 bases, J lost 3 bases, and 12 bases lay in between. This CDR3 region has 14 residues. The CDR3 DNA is TGTGCCAGCAGACCATCAGGAAACAATCAGCCCCAGCATTTT. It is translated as CASRPSGNNQPQHF.

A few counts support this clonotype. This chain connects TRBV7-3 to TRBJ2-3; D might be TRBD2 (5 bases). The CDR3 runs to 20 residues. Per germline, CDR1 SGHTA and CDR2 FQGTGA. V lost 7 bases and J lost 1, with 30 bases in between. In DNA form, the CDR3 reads TGTGCCAGCACTTGCTTTCTTGGTAGCCCGATCGGGGTTGGCACAGATACGCAGTATTTT. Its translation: CASTCFLGSPIGVGTDTQYF.

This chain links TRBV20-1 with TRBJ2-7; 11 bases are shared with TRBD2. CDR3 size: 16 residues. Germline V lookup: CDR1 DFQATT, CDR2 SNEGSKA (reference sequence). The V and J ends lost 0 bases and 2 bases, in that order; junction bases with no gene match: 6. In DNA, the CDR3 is TGCAGTGCTAGAGATCGACTAGCGGGAAAGCCCTACGAGCAGTACTTC. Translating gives CSARDRLAGKPYEQYF.

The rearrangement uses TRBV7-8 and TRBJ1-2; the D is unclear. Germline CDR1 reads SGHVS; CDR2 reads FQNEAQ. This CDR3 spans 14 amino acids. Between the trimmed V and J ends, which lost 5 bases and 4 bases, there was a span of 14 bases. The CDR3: CASSANFNPYGYTF. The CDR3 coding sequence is TGTGCCAGCAGCGCAAACTTTAACCCCTATGGCTACACCTTC.

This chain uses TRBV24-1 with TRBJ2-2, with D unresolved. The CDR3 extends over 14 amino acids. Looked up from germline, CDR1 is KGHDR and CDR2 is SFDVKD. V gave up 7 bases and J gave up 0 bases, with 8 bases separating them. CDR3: CATSGRTNTGELFF. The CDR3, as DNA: TGTGCCACCAGCGGACGGACGAACACCGGGGAGCTGTTTTTT.

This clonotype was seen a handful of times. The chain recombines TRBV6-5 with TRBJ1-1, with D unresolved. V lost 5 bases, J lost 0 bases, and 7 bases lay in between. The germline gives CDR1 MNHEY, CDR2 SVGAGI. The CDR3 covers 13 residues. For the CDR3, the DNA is TGTGCCAGCAGTGAAACAGTGAACACTGAAGCTTTCTTT. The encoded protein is CASSETVNTEAFF.

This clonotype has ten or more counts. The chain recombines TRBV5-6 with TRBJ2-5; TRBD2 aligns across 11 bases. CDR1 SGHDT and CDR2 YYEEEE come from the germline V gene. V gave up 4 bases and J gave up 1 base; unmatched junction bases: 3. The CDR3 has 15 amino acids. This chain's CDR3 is CASSMGLAAQETQYF. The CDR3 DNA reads TGTGCCAGCAGCATGGGACTAGCGGCCCAAGAGACCCAGTACTTC.

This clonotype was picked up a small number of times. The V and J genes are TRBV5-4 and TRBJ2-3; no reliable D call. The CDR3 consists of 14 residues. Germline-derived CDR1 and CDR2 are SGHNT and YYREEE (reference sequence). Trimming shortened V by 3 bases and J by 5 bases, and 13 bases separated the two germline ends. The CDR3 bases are TGTGCCAGCAGCTCCCAAACCCCCGGAGATACGCAGTATTTT. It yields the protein CASSSQTPGDTQYF. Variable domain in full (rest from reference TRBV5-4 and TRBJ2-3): ETGVTQSPTHLIKTRGQQVTLRCSSQSGHNTVSWYQQALGQGPQFIFQYYREEENGRGNFPPRFSGLQFPNYSSELNVNALELDDSALYLCASSSQTPGDTQYFGPGTRLTVL.

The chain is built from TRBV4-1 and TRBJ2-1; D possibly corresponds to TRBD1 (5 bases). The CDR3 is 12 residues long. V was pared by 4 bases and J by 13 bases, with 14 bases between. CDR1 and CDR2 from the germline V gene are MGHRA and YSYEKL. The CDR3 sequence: CASSPGDRQQFF. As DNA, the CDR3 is TGCGCCAGCAGCCCCGGAGACAGACAACAGTTCTTC.

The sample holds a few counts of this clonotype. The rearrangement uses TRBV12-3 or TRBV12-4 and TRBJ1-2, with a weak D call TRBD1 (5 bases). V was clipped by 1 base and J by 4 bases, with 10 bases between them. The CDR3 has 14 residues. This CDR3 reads CASSLVRGRYGYTF. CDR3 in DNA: TGTGCCAGCAGTTTAGTACGGGGCCGCTATGGCTACACCTTC.

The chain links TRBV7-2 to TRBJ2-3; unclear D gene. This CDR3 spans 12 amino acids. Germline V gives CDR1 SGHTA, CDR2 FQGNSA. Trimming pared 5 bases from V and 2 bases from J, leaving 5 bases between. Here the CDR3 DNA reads TGTGCCAGCAGCACCGACACAGATACGCAGTATTTT. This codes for CASSTDTDTQYF.

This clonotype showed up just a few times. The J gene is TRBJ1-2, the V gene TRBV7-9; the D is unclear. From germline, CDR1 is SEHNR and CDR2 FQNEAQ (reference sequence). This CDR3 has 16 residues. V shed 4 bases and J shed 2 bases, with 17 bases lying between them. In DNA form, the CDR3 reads TGTGCCAGCAGCTCCCCTGCCCTTAGTTTCAACTATGGCTACACCTTC. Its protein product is CASSSPALSFNYGYTF. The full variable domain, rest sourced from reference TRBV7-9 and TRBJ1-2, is DTGVSQNPRHKITKRGQNVTFRCDPISEHNRLYWYRQTLGQGPEFLTYFQNEAQLEKSRLLSDRFSAERPKGSFSTLEIQRTEQGDSAMYLCASSSPALSFNYGYTFGSGTRLTVV.

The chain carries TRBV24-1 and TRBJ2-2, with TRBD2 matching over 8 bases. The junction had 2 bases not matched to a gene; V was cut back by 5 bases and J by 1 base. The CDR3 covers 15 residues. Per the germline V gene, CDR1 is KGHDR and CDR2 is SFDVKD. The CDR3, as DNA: TGTGCCACCAGTGTAGCGGGGCTGAACACCGGGGAGCTGTTTTTT. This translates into CATSVAGLNTGELFF.

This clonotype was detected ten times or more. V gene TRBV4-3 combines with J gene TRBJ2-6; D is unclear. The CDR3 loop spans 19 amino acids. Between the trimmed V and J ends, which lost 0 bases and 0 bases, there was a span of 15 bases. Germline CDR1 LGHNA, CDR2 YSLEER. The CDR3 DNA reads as TGCGCCAGCAGCCAAGAATGGTGGTCGCTTAGCTCTGGGGCCAACGTCCTGACTTTC. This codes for CASSQEWWSLSSGANVLTF.

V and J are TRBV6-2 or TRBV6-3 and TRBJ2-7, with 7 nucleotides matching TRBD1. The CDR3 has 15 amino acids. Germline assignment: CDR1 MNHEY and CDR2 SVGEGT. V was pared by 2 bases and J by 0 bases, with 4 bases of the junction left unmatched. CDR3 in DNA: TGTGCCAGCAGTTACGGGACAGAGAGCTCCTACGAGCAGTACGTC. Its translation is CASSYGTESSYEQYV.

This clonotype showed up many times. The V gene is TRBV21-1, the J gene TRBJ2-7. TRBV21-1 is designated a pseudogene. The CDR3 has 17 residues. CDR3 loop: CASSKVNSLKRFSEQYV. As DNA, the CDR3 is TGTGCCAGCAGCAAAGTTAACAGTTTAAAGAGATTTTCAGAGCAGTACGTC.

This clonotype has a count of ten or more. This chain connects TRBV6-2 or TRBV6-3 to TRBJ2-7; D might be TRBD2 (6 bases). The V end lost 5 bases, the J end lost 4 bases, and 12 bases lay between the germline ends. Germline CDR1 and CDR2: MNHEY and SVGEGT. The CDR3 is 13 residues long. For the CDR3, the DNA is TGTGCCAGCAGTGTGGGACTGAAATACGAGCAGTACGTC. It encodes CASSVGLKYEQYV.

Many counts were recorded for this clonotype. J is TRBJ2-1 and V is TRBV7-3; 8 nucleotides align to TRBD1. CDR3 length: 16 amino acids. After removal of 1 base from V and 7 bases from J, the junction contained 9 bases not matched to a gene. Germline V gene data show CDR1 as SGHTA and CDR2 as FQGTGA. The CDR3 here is CASSLSPGGGKNEQFF. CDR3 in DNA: TGTGCCAGCAGCTTAAGTCCAGGGGGCGGGAAAAATGAGCAGTTCTTC.

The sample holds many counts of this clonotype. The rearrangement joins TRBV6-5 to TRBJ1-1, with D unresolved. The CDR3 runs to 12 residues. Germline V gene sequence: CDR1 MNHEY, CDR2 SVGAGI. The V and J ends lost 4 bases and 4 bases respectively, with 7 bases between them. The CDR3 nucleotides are TGTGCCAGCAGTTTCGGTGGCACTGAAGCTTTCTTT. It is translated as CASSFGGTEAFF.

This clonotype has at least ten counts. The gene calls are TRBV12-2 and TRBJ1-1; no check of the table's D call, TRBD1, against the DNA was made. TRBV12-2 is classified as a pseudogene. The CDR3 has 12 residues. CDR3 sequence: CASPGGSTEAFF. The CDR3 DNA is TGTGCAAGCCCGGGGGGGAGCACTGAAGCTTTCTTT.

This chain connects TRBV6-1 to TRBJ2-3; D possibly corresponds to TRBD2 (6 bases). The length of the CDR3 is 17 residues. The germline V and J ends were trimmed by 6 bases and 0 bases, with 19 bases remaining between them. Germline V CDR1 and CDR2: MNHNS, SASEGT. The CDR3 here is CASRTKVGTSSTDTQYF. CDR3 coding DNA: TGTGCCAGCAGGACCAAGGTTGGGACTTCTAGCACAGATACGCAGTATTTT.